The rows below give T cell receptor beta chains drawn from one sample of a study of cytomegalovirus exposure and HLA in healthy donors. The assay was immunoSEQ multiplex PCR, and TCRdb's table has in-frame clones only and misses some. Of 200,000 to 250,000 clones listed, roughly 80% are singletons. What was sequenced was PBMCs. The receptors originated from a middle-aged woman in good health and CMV-seronegative. Both conserved end residues are part of each CDR3. The D gene is left open where the match is weak. Only part of the rows carry a size: once, few, many, or a class if the clone is expanded.

few,TRBJ2-7,.,TRBV11-2,TGTGCCAGCAGCTTAGGGCAGACAGCCGCCTACGAGCAGTACTTC,CASSLGQTAAYEQYF
.,TRBJ2-1,.,TRBV7-9,TGTGCCAGCAGCTTATGGCAGGGGCCCTACAATGAGCAGTTCTTC,CASSLWQGPYNEQFF
.,TRBJ1-2,.,TRBV11-2,TGTGCCAGCAGCTCAGGGGTGAGCGATTTCTATGGCTACACCTTC,CASSSGVSDFYGYTF
.,TRBJ2-5,TRBD2,TRBV7-9,TGTGCCAGCAGATCAAACGCCCTTGGTCTAGCGGGAGCAGAGACCCAGTACTTC,CASRSNALGLAGAETQYF
.,TRBJ2-7,TRBD1,TRBV19,TGTGCCAGTCGGGACAGGGTGGCGGGAGAGCAGTACTTC,CASRDRVAGEQYF
.,TRBJ2-1,.,TRBV10-1,TGCGCCAGCAGTGGACCGGGTCAGGGGCCATACAATGAGCAGTTCTTC,CASSGPGQGPYNEQFF
.,TRBJ1-1,TRBD1,TRBV6-1,TGTGCCAGCAGCCGGGACAGGGTGTTTAGTTTCTTT,CASSRDRVFSFF
few,TRBJ1-1,.,TRBV7-3,TGTGCCAGCAGCTTAGCGGGTCTGAACACTGAAGCTTTCTTT,CASSLAGLNTEAFF
.,TRBJ2-7,.,TRBV12-1,TGTGCCAGCATCGCCTCGGGGCGGGAGAGATCCTACGAGCAGTACTTC,CASIASGRERSYEQYF
.,TRBJ1-5,TRBD1,TRBV5-1,TGCGCCAGCAGCTTAGGTACGGGACAGGGGGCGGGCAATCAGCCCCAGCATTTT,CASSLGTGQGAGNQPQHF
.,TRBJ2-7,TRBD1,TRBV9,TGTGCCAGCAGTCCAGGGGGCGCAGGGACCTACGAGCAGTACTTC,CASSPGGAGTYEQYF
.,TRBJ2-4,TRBD1,TRBV4-1,TGCGCCAGCAGCCACCCGGACAGGAAAAACATTCAGTACTTC,CASSHPDRKNIQYF
.,TRBJ2-2,TRBD1,TRBV7-3,TGTGCCAGCAGCTCTCGAGGCCTAAGCGACAGGGGTAACACCGGGGAGCTGTTTTTT,CASSSRGLSDRGNTGELFF
once,TRBJ2-1,TRBD1,TRBV28,TGTGCCAGCAGTACAGGGGCCCCCCCCTACAATGAGCAGTTCTTC,CASSTGAPPYNEQFF
.,TRBJ2-1,.,TRBV18,TGTGCCAGCTCACCGTCACTCGGGGAGCAGTTCTTC,CASSPSLGEQFF
.,TRBJ1-4,TRBD1,TRBV5-6,TGTGCCAGCAGCTTGTTTGACAGGGGGCCGGAGACTAATGAAAAACTGTTTTTT,CASSLFDRGPETNEKLFF
.,TRBJ1-4,.,TRBV7-2,TGTGCCAGCAGCTTAGGGCAAACAACTAATGAAAAACTGTTTTTT,CASSLGQTTNEKLFF
.,TRBJ1-1,TRBD1,TRBV9,TGTGCCAGCAACAGGGGGGGCAGCTGGAACACTGAAGCTTTCTTT,CASNRGGSWNTEAFF
.,TRBJ1-4,TRBD1,TRBV7-8,TGTGCCAGCAGCCTCGTACGGGACAGTAATGAAAAACTGTTTTTT,CASSLVRDSNEKLFF
.,TRBJ2-7,.,TRBV28,TGTGCCACGACACCGGCCTATTACTCCTACGAGCAGTACTTC,CATTPAYYSYEQYF
.,TRBJ2-1,TRBD2,TRBV10-3,TGTGCCACCGGGGCAGCAAAATCGGGACTAGCGGGAAATGAGCAGTTCTTC,CATGAAKSGLAGNEQFF
.,TRBJ2-7,.,TRBV30,TGTGCCTGGAAATCGGACTCTTACGAGCAGTACTTC,CAWKSDSYEQYF
.,TRBJ1-2,TRBD1,TRBV27,TGTGCCAGCAGATATACAGGGGAATGGGATGGCTACACCTTC,CASRYTGEWDGYTF
.,TRBJ2-7,TRBD2,TRBV27,TGTGCCAGCAGTTCCTACAAGCCGGGACTACTCTCCTACGAGCAGTACTTC,CASSSYKPGLLSYEQYF
.,TRBJ2-3,.,TRBV19,TGTGCCACGTCGCGGCAGGGAACAGATACGCAGTATTTT,CATSRQGTDTQYF
.,TRBJ2-2,TRBD1,TRBV2,TGTGCCAGCACAGGGGACAGGAATACCGGGGAGCTGTTTTTT,CASTGDRNTGELFF
.,TRBJ1-1,.,TRBV5-1,TGCGCCAGCAGCCCCGGGGGGCCTGAAGCTTTCTTT,CASSPGGPEAFF
once,TRBJ1-1,TRBD1,TRBV7-3,TGTGCCAGCAGCCTGGGGACAGGCACTGAAGCTTTCTTT,CASSLGTGTEAFF
.,TRBJ2-1,.,TRBV7-7,TGTGCCAGCAGCTCTAACCCGGGAGAGAGAAATGAGCAGTTCTTC,CASSSNPGERNEQFF
.,TRBJ1-4,TRBD1,TRBV6-6,TGTGCCAGCAGCGACAGGGGTAATGAAAAACTGTTTTTT,CASSDRGNEKLFF
.,TRBJ2-7,TRBD2,TRBV4-2,TGTGCCAGCAGCCAAGAGCTAGCGGGGGCCTACGAGCAGTACTTC,CASSQELAGAYEQYF
.,TRBJ2-7,TRBD1,TRBV9,TGTGCCAGCAGTGAACTGACAGGGCCCTCCTACGAGCAGTACTTC,CASSELTGPSYEQYF
.,TRBJ2-7,.,TRBV30,TGTGCCTGGAGTGTACATAGTGTCGCGGGATTCTACGAGCAGTACTTC,CAWSVHSVAGFYEQYF
.,TRBJ1-2,.,TRBV19,TGTGCCAGTAGTAACTCCCCGGGGGGGAGCTATGGCTACACCTTC,CASSNSPGGSYGYTF
.,TRBJ2-7,.,TRBV5-1,TGCGCCAGCAGCTTGGAGCCTGGAGTCTACGAGCAGTACTTC,CASSLEPGVYEQYF
.,TRBJ2-7,.,TRBV19,TGTGCCAGTAGTATCGGGATCAGCATCGAGCAGTACTTC,CASSIGISIEQYF
once,TRBJ2-7,.,TRBV7-2,TGTGCCAGCAGCTCTTTAGCGGACGAGCAGTACTTC,CASSSLADEQYF
.,TRBJ2-7,.,TRBV18,TGTGCCAGCTCACCGCGGCGGGGCGCGGGCGAGCAGTACTTC,CASSPRRGAGEQYF
once,TRBJ1-2,.,TRBV6-1,TGTGCCAGCAGTGAATCCATACAGACAGCAACCTATGGCTACACCTTC,CASSESIQTATYGYTF
.,TRBJ1-6,TRBD1,TRBV28,TGTGCCAGCAGGAACCAGGACAGGGGATTCTATAATTCACCCCTCCACTTT,CASRNQDRGFYNSPLHF
.,TRBJ1-1,TRBD1,TRBV7-9,TGTGCCAGCAGCTTAGAGGGACAGGGATACGCTGAAGCTTTCTTT,CASSLEGQGYAEAFF
few,TRBJ2-1,TRBD2,TRBV2,TGTGCCAGCAGTGTTAGCGGGAGAAGTTCCTACAATGAGCAGTTCTTC,CASSVSGRSSYNEQFF
.,TRBJ2-7,.,TRBV5-1,TGCGCCAGCAGCTTGACAGGGCCACCCTACGAGCAGTACTTC,CASSLTGPPYEQYF
.,TRBJ1-1,.,TRBV5-6,TGTGCCAGCAGCTTAGCCTACAGGGCGGCCACTGAAGCTTTCTTT,CASSLAYRAATEAFF
.,TRBJ2-7,.,TRBV5-8,TGTGCCAGCAGCTTCGGGGAGCATTCCGAGCAGTACTTC,CASSFGEHSEQYF
once,TRBJ2-1,TRBD1,TRBV7-3,TGTGCCAGCAGCGAAGACAGGGGCTATGAGCAGTTCTTC,CASSEDRGYEQFF
few,TRBJ1-6,TRBD1,TRBV6-5,TGTGCCAGCAGAATGACAGGGGGTGGGTATTCACCCCTCCACTTT,CASRMTGGGYSPLHF
.,TRBJ2-2,TRBD2,TRBV6-5,TGTGCCAGCAGTTACTCCTTTAGCGGGAGGGCGAGGGAGCTGTTTTTT,CASSYSFSGRARELFF
.,TRBJ1-2,.,TRBV19,TGTGCCAGTAGTACGGGGAAACGGGGCTACACCTTC,CASSTGKRGYTF
.,TRBJ2-7,TRBD1,TRBV5-1,TGCGCCAGCAGCTTCGGACAGGGACGCGAGCAGTACTTC,CASSFGQGREQYF
few,TRBJ1-1,TRBD1,TRBV27,TGTGCCAGCAGTACCCCCGGGACAGGGGGGAACACTGAAGCTTTCTTT,CASSTPGTGGNTEAFF
.,TRBJ1-1,.,TRBV18,TGTGCCAGCTCACCAATGGACAACTCTGCAATTAACACTGAAGCTTTCTTT,CASSPMDNSAINTEAFF
.,TRBJ2-1,.,TRBV19,TGTGCCAGTAGTATATTGGGACTCCCCTACAATGAGCAGTTCTTC,CASSILGLPYNEQFF